This T cell receptor beta chain originates from a study of identical twins (dated by TCRdb to 2016 to 2017). For the study in its entirety: The study deep-sequenced TCR alpha and beta repertoires from monozygotic twins, unrelated adults of various ages and cord blood to test whether fetal clonotypes persist. To rule out contamination, replicate twin experiments were performed at different times with different library preparation protocols. Findings and caveats that apply to the study as a whole: Invariant T cells such as MAIT and iNKT could partly confound zero-insertion analyses, although diverse VJ usage argued against such confounding for most clonotypes. Abundant cord blood beta clonotypes carried fewer insertions; young adult naive repertoires showed a weaker similar trend, while memory repertoires showed none. Recombination models systematically underestimated out-of-frame TCR alpha sharing in monozygotic twins but agreed with sharing between unrelated individuals. Compared with coincidental sharing between unrelated individuals, an excess of low generation-probability sequences was observed among out-of-frame TCR alpha sequences shared between twins. Because the same donors could not be followed over many years, conclusions were based on cross-sectional statistical analysis. In beta out-of-frame sequences, excess twin sharing was weaker, because having fewer shared sequences lowered the signal-to-noise ratio.

Every donor in the study was a healthy Caucasian. The twin cohort consisted of three pairs of female monozygotic twins, all aged about 18 to 29 years. CD4+ and CD8+ T cell populations were isolated with positive isolation kits from Invitrogen. CDR3 length: 15 amino acids, cysteine to phenylalanine. Of all the DNA, just the CDR3 is kept, 45 bases in frame from base 1. V loses 5 bases, J loses 0 bases, and the germline ends lie 14 bases apart. Sequences MDHEN (CDR1) and SYDVKM (CDR2) are obtained from the germline V gene. The library was generated by 5' RACE. These reads were obtained on an Illumina HiSeq 2000. Template switching introduced a universal primer binding site; the final cDNA contained a unique molecular identifier, enabling accurate counting of TCR cDNA molecules. Specific primers in the conserved constant-segment region were used to synthesize first-strand cDNA for the TCR alpha and beta chains. Each cDNA library was double barcoded, with a SMART-Mk sample barcode plus Illumina barcodes, to control for contamination. TruSeq adapter sequences and Illumina sample barcodes were added in two successive PCR steps. The Illumina HiSeq platform was used with custom primers to sequence TCR alpha and beta cDNA libraries. The source study handled its data this way. MiGEC processed the raw reads to extract unique molecular identifiers, while MiXCR was used to determine the CDR3 positions. Recombination models were inferred per individual with the repgenHMM and IGoR tools using an EM algorithm. The tcR package in R was used for shared clonotype analysis, with sharing normalized by the product of cloneset sizes. Out-of-frame nonproductive sequences were analyzed to study raw recombination free of thymic and clonal selection effects. The public reads were run again by TCRdb, first through fastp at Q25 and then through MiXCR, and only productive beta chains were kept. Rows with one shared CDR3 protein collapse into an entry with the most common genes and DNA. The V and J calls and clone size come from TCRdb's table, not from the authors' own analysis. The sample includes 500,000 to 600,000 distinct CDR3 sequences, with 22% observed a single time. 0.91% of the sample goes to the ten largest clones.

A few counts support this clonotype. The specificity of this receptor is unknown. Per-nucleotide qualities are absent, and no much larger clonotype sits a single base away. This sample also appeared in a second study, on T cells expressing NK-cell markers. As the second study states: TCR beta-chain repertoires were profiled in sorted CD3+CD56+NKG2C+, CD3+CD56+NKG2C- and CD3+CD56-NKG2C+ T-cell subsets from about 8 donors. Seven of the eight sequenced donors were HCMV-seropositive and one was HCMV-seronegative. To restrict sorting to alphabetaTCR-expressing T cells, an anti-gammadeltaTCR antibody was added in several experiments. For six donors, the dominant CD3+CD56+NKG2C+ clonotypes were among the top 10 CD8+ clonotypes and accounted for roughly 1.0-8% of CD8+ T cells. Those dominant clonotypes were again the most abundant among CD3+CD56-NKG2C+ cells in a handful of donors, at roughly 25-60.1%. Whether the expanded NKG2C-expressing T cell clones were specific for HCMV antigens was left unclear. The study sequenced eight donors, all healthy volunteers chosen at random: three men and five women. HCMV serostatus was determined by detecting HCMV-specific IgG in serum with a commercial ELISA kit. MIGEC was used to demultiplex reads and group the reads by UMI, and MiTCR was used to assemble and quantify clonotypes. To exclude erroneous sequences, only TCR cDNA sequences supported by at least two reads were retained. Downstream repertoire analysis used the tcR package, and clonotypes were matched across fractions by CDR3 nucleotide sequence plus V segment. VDJmatch was used to annotate antigen specificity against VDJdb, with one amino acid substitution in CDR3 allowed.

The receptor chain draws on TRBV28 and TRBJ2-7; the D segment cannot be called with confidence. This TCR was sampled from a woman between 18 and 30 years old in good health. The sample consisted of CD4+ T cells sorted from blood. The nucleotide sequence is given as TGTGCCAGCAGTCTCCCCGGGCCGCCCTCCTACGAGCAGTACTTC. This sequence encodes CASSLPGPPSYEQYF.